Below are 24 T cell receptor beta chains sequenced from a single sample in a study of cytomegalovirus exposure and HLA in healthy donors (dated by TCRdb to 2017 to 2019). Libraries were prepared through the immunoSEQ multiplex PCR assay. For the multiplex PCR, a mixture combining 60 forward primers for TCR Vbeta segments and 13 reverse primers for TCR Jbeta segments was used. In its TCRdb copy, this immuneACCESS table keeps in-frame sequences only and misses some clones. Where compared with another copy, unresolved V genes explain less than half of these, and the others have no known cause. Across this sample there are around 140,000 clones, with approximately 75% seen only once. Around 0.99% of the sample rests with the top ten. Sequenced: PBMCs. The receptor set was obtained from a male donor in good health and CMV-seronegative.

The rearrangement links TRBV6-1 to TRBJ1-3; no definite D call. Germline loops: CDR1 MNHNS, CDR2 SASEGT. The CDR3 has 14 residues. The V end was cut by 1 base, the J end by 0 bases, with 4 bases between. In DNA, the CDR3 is TGTGCCAGCAGTGAAGGAGGCTCTGGAAACACCATATATTTT. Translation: CASSEGGSGNTIYF.

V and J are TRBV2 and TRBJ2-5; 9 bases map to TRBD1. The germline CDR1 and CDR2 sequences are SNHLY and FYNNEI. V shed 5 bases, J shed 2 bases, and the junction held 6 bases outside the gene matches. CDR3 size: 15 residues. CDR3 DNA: TGTGCCAGCAGTAACCCGGGACAGGGACAAGAGACCCAGTACTTC. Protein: CASSNPGQGQETQYF. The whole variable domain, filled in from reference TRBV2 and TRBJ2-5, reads EPEVTQTPSHQVTQMGQEVILRCVPISNHLYFYWYRQILGQKVEFLVSFYNNEISEKSEIFDDQFSVERPDGSNFTLKIRSTKLEDSAMYFCASSNPGQGQETQYFGPGTRLLVL.

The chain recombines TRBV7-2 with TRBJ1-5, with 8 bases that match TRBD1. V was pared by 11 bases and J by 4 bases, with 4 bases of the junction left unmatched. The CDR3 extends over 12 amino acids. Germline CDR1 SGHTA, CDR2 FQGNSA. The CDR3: CAVRTGNQPQHF. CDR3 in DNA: TGTGCCGTAAGGACAGGGAATCAGCCCCAGCATTTT.

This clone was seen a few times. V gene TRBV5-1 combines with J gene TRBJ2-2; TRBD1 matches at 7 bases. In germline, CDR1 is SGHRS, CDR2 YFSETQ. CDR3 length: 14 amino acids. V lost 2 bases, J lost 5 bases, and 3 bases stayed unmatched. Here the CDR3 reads CASSFYRGTGELFF. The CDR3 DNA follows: TGCGCCAGCAGCTTCTACAGGGGTACCGGGGAGCTGTTTTTT.

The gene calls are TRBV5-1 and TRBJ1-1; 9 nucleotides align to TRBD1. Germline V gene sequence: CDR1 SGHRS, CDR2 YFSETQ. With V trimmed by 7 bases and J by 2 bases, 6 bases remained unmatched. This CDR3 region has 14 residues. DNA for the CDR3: TGCGCCAGCCTCACGGGACAGGGCAACACTGAAGCTTTCTTT. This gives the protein CASLTGQGNTEAFF.

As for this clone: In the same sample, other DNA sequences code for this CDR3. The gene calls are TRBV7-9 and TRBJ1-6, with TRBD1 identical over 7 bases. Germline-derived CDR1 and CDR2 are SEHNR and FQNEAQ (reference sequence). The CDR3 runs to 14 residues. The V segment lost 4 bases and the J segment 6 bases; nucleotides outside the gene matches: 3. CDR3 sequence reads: CASSSGTANSPLHF. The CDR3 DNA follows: TGTGCCAGCAGCTCCGGGACAGCTAATTCACCCCTCCACTTT.

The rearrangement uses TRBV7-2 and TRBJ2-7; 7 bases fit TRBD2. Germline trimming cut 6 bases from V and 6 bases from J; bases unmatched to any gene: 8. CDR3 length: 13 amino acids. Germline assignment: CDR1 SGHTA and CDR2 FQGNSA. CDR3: CASSYSGWAEQYF. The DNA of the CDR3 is TGTGCCAGCAGTTATAGCGGGTGGGCCGAGCAGTACTTC. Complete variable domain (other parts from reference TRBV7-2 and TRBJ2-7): GAGVSQSPSNKVTEKGKDVELRCDPISGHTALYWYRQSLGQGLEFLIYFQGNSAPDKSGLPSDRFSAERTGGSVSTLTIQRTQQEDSAVYLCASSYSGWAEQYFGPGTRLTVT.

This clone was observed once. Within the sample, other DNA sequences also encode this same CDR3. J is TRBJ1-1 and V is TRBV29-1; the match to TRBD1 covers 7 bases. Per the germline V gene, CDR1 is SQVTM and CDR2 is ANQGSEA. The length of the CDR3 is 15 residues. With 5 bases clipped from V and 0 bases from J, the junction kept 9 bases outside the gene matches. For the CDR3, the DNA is TGCAGCGTTCTGGAGGGGGCAGGGTTGAACACTGAAGCTTTCTTT. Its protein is CSVLEGAGLNTEAFF.

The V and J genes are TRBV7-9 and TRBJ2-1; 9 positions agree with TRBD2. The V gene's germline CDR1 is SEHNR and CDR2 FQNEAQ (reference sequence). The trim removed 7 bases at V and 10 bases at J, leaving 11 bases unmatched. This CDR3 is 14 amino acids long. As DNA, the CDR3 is TGTGCCAGCAACCGCGGGGGGGCCCCCTCCGAGCAGTTCTTC. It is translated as CASNRGGAPSEQFF.

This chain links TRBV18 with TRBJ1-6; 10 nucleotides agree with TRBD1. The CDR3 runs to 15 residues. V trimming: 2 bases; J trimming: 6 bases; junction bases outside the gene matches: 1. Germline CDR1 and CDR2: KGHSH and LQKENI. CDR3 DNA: TGTGCCAGCTCACCATGGACAGGGGGTAATTCACCCCTCCACTTT. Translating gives CASSPWTGGNSPLHF.

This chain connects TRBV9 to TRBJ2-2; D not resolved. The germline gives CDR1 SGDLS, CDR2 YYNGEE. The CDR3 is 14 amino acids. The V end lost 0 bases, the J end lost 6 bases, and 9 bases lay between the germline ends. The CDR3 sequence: CASSVVGRAGELFF. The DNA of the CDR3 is TGTGCCAGCAGCGTAGTTGGCCGGGCCGGGGAGCTGTTTTTT.

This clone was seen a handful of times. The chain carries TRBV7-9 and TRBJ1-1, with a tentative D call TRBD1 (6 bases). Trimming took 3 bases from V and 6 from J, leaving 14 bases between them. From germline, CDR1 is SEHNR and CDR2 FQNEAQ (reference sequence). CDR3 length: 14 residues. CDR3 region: CASSFPGQRPEAFF. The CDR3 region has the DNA TGTGCCAGCAGCTTTCCCGGACAGCGCCCTGAAGCTTTCTTT.

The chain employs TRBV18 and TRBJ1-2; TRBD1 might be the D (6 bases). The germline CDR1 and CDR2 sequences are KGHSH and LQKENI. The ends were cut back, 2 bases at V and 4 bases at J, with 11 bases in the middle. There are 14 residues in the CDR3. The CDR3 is CASSPDLTGYGYTF. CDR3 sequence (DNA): TGTGCCAGCTCACCAGATTTGACAGGCTATGGCTACACCTTC.

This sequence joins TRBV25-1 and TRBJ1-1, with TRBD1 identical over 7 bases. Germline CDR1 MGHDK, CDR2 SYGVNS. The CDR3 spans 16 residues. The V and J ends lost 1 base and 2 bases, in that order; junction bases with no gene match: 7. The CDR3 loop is CASSESGRGPNTEAFF. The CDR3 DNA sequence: TGTGCCAGCAGTGAATCCGGGAGGGGGCCTAACACTGAAGCTTTCTTT.

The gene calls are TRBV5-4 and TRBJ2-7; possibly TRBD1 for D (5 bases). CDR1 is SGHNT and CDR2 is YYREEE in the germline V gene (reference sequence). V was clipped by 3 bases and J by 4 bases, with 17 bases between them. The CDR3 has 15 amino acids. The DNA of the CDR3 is TGTGCCAGCAGCTGGGGCGGCCCGGCCGGGTACGAGCAGTACTTC. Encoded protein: CASSWGGPAGYEQYF.

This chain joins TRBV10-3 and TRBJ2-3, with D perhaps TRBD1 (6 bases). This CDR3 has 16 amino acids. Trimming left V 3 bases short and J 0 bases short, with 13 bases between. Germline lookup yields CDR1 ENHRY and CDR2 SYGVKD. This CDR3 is CAISDSSGQSTDTQYF. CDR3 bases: TGTGCCATCAGTGATTCCTCGGGACAAAGCACAGATACGCAGTATTTT.

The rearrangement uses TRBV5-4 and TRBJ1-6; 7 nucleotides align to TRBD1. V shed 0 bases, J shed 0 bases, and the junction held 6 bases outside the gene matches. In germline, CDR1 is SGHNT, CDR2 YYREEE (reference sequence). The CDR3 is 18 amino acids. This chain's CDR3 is CASSLGDRALSYNSPLHF. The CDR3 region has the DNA TGTGCCAGCAGCTTGGGCGACAGGGCCCTCTCCTATAATTCACCCCTCCACTTT.

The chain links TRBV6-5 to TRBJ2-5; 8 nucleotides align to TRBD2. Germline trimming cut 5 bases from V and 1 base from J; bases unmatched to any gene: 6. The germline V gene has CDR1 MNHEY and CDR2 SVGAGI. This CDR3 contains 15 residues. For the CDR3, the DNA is TGTGCCAGCAGTGGACCGGGACTAGGCCAAGAGACCCAGTACTTC. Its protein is CASSGPGLGQETQYF.

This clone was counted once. CDR3: CASSLAVRGTYNEQFF. DNA of the CDR3: TGTGCCAGCAGCTTAGCCGTCAGGGGGACCTACAATGAGCAGTTCTTC. V and J are TRBV11-2 and TRBJ2-1, with 7 bases lining up with TRBD1. The junction had 5 bases not matched to a gene; V was cut back by 1 base and J by 2 bases. CDR3 length equals 16 residues. Germline V gives CDR1 SGHAT, CDR2 FQNNGV.

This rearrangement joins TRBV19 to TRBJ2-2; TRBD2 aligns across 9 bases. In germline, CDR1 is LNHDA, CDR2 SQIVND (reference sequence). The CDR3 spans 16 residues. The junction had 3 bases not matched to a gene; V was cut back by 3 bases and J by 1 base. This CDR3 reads CASSISGGRNTGELFF. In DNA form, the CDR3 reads TGTGCCAGTAGTATTAGCGGGGGACGGAACACCGGGGAGCTGTTTTTT.

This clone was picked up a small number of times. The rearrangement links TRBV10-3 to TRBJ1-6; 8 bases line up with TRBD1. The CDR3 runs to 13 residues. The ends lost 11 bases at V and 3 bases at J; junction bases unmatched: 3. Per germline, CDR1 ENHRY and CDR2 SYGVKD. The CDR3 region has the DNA TGTGCCGGACAGGGAGACTATAATTCACCCCTCCACTTT. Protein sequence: CAGQGDYNSPLHF.

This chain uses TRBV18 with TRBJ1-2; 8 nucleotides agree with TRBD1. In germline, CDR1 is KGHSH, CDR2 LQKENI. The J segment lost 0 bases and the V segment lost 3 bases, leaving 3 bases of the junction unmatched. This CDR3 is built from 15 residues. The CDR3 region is CASSPGQGPNYGYTF. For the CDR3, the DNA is TGTGCCAGCTCACCTGGACAGGGCCCTAACTATGGCTACACCTTC.

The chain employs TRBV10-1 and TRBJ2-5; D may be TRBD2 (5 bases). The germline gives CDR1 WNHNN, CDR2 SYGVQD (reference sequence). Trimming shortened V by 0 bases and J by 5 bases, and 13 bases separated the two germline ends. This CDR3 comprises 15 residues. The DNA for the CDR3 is TGCGCCAGCAGTGAGTCGAGAGGGCTACAGGAGACCCAGTACTTC. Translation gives CASSESRGLQETQYF.

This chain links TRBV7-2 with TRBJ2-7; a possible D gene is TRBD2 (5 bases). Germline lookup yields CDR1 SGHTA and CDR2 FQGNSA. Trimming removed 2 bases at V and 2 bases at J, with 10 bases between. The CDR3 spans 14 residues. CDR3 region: CASSLPPRAYEQYF. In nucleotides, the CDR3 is TGTGCCAGCAGCTTACCCCCGCGGGCCTACGAGCAGTACTTC.